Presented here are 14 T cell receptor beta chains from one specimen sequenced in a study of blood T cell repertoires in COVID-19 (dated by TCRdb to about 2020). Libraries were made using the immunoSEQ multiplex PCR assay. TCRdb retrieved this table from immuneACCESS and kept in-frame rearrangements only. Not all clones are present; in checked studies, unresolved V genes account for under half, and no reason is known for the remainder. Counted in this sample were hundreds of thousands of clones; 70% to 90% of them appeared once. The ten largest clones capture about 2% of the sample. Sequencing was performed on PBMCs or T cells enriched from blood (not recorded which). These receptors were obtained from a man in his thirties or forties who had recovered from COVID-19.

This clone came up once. The CDR3 loop reads CASRLGGNYGYTF. The CDR3, as DNA: TGTGCCAGCCGACTGGGAGGCAACTATGGCTACACCTTC. This sequence joins TRBV19 and TRBJ1-2; D call uncertain. The germline V and J ends were trimmed by 9 bases and 2 bases, with 13 bases remaining between them. Germline V gene data show CDR1 as LNHDA and CDR2 as SQIVND (reference sequence). The CDR3 has 13 residues.

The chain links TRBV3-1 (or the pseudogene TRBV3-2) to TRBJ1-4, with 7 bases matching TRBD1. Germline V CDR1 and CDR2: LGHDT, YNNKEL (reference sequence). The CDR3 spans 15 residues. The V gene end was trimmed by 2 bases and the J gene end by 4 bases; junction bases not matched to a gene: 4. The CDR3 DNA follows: TGTGCCAGCAGCCAACAGACAGGGATTAATGAAAAACTGTTTTTT. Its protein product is CASSQQTGINEKLFF.

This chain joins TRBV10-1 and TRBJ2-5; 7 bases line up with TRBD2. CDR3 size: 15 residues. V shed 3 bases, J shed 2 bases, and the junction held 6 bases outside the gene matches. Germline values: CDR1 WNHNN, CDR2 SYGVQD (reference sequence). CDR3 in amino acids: CASSEGGRPQETQYF. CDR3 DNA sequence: TGCGCCAGCAGTGAAGGCGGGAGACCGCAAGAGACCCAGTACTTC.

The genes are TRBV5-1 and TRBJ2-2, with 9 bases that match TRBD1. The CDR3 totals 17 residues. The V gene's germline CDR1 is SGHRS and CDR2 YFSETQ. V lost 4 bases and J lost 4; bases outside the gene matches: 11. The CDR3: CASSPGPRQGGTGELFF. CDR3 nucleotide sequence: TGCGCCAGCAGCCCCGGACCCCGACAGGGGGGCACCGGGGAGCTGTTTTTT. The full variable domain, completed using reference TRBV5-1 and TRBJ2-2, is KAGVTQTPRYLIKTRGQQVTLSCSPISGHRSVSWYQQTPGQGLQFLFEYFSETQRNKGNFPGRFSGRQFSNSRSEMNVSTLELGDSALYLCASSPGPRQGGTGELFFGEGSRLTVL.

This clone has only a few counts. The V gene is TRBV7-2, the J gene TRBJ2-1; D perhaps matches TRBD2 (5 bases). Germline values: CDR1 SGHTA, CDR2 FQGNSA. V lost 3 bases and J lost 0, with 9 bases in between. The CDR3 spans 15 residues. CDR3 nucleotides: TGTGCCAGCAGCTTGATCGGGGACTCCTACAATGAGCAGTTCTTC. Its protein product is CASSLIGDSYNEQFF.

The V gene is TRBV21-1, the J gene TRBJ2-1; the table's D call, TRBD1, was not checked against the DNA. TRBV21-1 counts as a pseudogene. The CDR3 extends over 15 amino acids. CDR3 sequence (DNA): TGTGCCAGCACGGTAACGGACAGTACCTACAATGAGCAGTTCTTC. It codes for CASTVTDSTYNEQFF.

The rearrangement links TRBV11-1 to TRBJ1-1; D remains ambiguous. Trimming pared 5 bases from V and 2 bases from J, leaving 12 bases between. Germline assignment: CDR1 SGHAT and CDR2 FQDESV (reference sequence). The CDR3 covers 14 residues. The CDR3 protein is CASSPTYSNTEAFF. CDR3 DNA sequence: TGTGCCAGCAGCCCAACCTATTCTAACACTGAAGCTTTCTTT.

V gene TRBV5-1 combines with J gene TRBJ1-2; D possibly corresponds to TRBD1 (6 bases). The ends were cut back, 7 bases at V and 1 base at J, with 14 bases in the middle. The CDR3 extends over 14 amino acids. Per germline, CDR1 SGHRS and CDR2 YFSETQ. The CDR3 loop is CASGLQGRNYGYTF. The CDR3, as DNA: TGCGCCAGCGGTTTACAGGGTCGTAACTATGGCTACACCTTC.

CDR3 sequence: CASSEGTDEQYF. DNA for the CDR3: TGTGCCAGCAGCGAAGGGACAGACGAGCAGTACTTC. V usage is TRBV5-5 and J usage is TRBJ2-7; 7 bases match TRBD1. The CDR3 loop spans 12 amino acids. V was clipped by 4 bases and J by 5 bases; unmatched bases: 3. Germline V gene data show CDR1 as SGHKS and CDR2 as YYEKEE (reference sequence).

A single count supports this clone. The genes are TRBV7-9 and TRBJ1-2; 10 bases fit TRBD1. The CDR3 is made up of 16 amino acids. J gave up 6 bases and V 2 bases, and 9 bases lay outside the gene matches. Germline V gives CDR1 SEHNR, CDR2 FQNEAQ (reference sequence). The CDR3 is CASSLLEPGQGNGYTF. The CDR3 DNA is TGTGCCAGCAGCTTACTCGAACCGGGACAGGGGAATGGCTACACCTTC.

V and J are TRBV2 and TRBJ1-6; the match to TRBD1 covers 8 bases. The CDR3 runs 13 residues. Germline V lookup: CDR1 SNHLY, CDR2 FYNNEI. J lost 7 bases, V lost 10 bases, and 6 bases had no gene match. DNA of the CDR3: TGTGCCACGGGACAGGACAACAATTCACCCCTCCACTTT. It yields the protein CATGQDNNSPLHF.

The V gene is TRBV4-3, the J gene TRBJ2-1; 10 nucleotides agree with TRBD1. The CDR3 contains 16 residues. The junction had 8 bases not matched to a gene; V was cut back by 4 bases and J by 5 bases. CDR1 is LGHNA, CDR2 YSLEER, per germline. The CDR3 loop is CASSPQTGGVHNEQFF. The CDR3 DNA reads TGCGCCAGCAGCCCTCAGACAGGGGGCGTCCACAATGAGCAGTTCTTC.

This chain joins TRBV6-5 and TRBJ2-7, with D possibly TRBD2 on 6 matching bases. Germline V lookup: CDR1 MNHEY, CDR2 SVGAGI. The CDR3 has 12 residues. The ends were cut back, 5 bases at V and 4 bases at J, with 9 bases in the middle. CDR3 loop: CASSPGRYEQYF. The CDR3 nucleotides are TGTGCCAGCAGTCCGGGGAGGTACGAGCAGTACTTC.

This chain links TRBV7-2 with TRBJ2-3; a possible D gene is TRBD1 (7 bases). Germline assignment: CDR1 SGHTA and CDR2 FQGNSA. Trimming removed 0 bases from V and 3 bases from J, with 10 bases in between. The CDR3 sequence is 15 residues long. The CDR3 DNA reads TGTGCCAGCAGCTTAGCGACAGGGAGGACAGATACGCAGTATTTT. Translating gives CASSLATGRTDTQYF.